Described below is a single TCR beta chain sequence and its context. The sample comes from a study of glioma-infiltrating T cells after dendritic cell vaccination. Germline lookup yields CDR1 GTSNPN and CDR2 SVGIG (reference sequence). The CDR3 totals 14 residues. Trimming cost V 7 bases and J 6 bases; bases outside gene matches: 7. Measured with immunoSEQ multiplex PCR; TCRdb has only the in-frame clones, and not every one. Of some 110,000 clones in the sample, nearly 90% were seen once. Specified time point: after dendritic cell vaccination, including at tumor progression/relapse. The V and J genes are TRBV30 and TRBJ2-2; 11 bases line up with TRBD1. The receptor comes from a human donor with glioblastoma. Sequencing was performed on blood, taken after dendritic cell vaccination. The CDR3 here is CALTGTGGSGELFF. The CDR3 nucleotides are TGTGCCTTGACCGGGACAGGGGGTTCCGGGGAGCTGTTTTTT.